The 20 T cell receptor beta chains given below trace back to one sample, sequenced in a study of blood T cell repertoires in COVID-19 (dated by TCRdb to the early 2020s). The method was the immunoSEQ multiplex PCR assay. The clones in this table, taken by TCRdb from immuneACCESS, are in-frame only. Not every clone is retained; where verified, under half of the shortfall comes from an unresolved V gene, and the cause of the rest is unknown. The sample contains about 300,000 clones, 90% of them found a single time. The ten largest clones take up 3.5% to 5% of the sample. Material for sequencing was PBMCs or T cells enriched from blood (not recorded which). These receptors were taken from a woman in her late teens or twenties with acute COVID-19.

The table lists this clone with a few counts. The chain employs TRBV18 and TRBJ1-1; D possibly corresponds to TRBD1 (6 bases). The CDR3 is 17 amino acids. V lost 2 bases and J 3 bases, leaving 19 bases between the germline ends. CDR1 is KGHSH, CDR2 LQKENI, per germline. CDR3 nucleotides: TGTGCCAGCTCACCAACCGGCGGGGGGCTCGGGGACACTGAAGCTTTCTTT. As protein: CASSPTGGGLGDTEAFF.

The V call is TRBV5-4, the J call TRBJ2-7, with D perhaps TRBD1 (6 bases). The ends were cut back, 2 bases at V and 5 bases at J, with 17 bases in the middle. This CDR3 contains 15 residues. Germline lookup yields CDR1 SGHNT and CDR2 YYREEE (reference sequence). CDR3 in DNA: TGTGCCAGCAGCTTTGGTCCAGGGGAGTCTAACGAGCAGTACTTC. This translates into CASSFGPGESNEQYF.

This clone was detected once. V gene TRBV11-2 combines with J gene TRBJ1-6, with unresolved D. V lost 4 bases to trimming and J lost 7 bases, with 14 bases between them. The germline CDR1 and CDR2 sequences are SGHAT and FQNNGV. This CDR3 has 15 amino acids. Written as DNA, the CDR3 is TGTGCCAGCAGCTCTGTTACCGGGTTCAATTCACCCCTCCACTTT. Protein: CASSSVTGFNSPLHF.

The genes are TRBV7-9 and TRBJ1-2; tentative D call: TRBD1 (5 bases). Between the trimmed V and J ends, which lost 1 base and 2 bases, there was a span of 20 bases. The CDR3 is 18 amino acids. The germline V gene encodes CDR1 SEHNR and CDR2 FQNEAQ (reference sequence). The CDR3, as DNA: TGTGCCAGCAGCTTAGGTCTCTCTCTCAGGGCGCAGAACTATGGCTACACCTTC. Amino acids: CASSLGLSLRAQNYGYTF.

The chain employs TRBV30 and TRBJ2-1; a weak D match, TRBD2 (5 bases). V lost 0 bases, J lost 10 bases, and 13 bases lay in between. Germline values: CDR1 GTSNPN, CDR2 SVGIG (reference sequence). The length of the CDR3 is 13 residues. DNA of the CDR3: TGTGCCTGGAGTGTACGACCCGGGGAGGAGCAGTTCTTC. Translation gives CAWSVRPGEEQFF.

As regards this clone: The junction departs from the called germline gene at one end, perhaps through a read error. V gene TRBV15 combines with J gene TRBJ1-1, with D maybe TRBD1 (5 bases). Germline CDR1 reads LNHNV; CDR2 reads YYDKDF (reference sequence). This CDR3 spans 13 amino acids. CDR3 in amino acids: CATSRRGNPEAFF. Here the CDR3 DNA reads TGTGCCACCAGCCGACGGGGGAACCCTGAAGCTTTCTTT.

V usage is TRBV7-9 and J usage is TRBJ2-1; TRBD2 agrees at 7 bases. With 5 bases clipped from V and 4 bases from J, the junction kept 11 bases outside the gene matches. CDR1 SEHNR and CDR2 FQNEAQ come from the germline V gene (reference sequence). This CDR3 is built from 16 residues. The CDR3 region is CASSQGTSELYNEQFF. Here the CDR3 DNA reads TGTGCCAGCAGCCAAGGTACTAGCGAATTGTACAATGAGCAGTTCTTC.

The rearrangement joins TRBV7-9 to TRBJ1-2; tentative D call: TRBD1 (6 bases). Germline V gives CDR1 SEHNR, CDR2 FQNEAQ (reference sequence). The V gene lost 5 bases and the J gene lost 0 bases, with 10 bases spanning the gap. The CDR3 has 14 residues. The CDR3 coding sequence is TGTGCCAGCAGCCCACAGGGTTCTAACTATGGCTACACCTTC. Translated: CASSPQGSNYGYTF.

The chain couples TRBV7-3 to TRBJ2-2; 9 positions match TRBD2. J lost 3 bases, V lost 5 bases, and 7 bases had no gene match. Germline lookup yields CDR1 SGHTA and CDR2 FQGTGA. The CDR3 totals 16 residues. CDR3 coding DNA: TGTGCCAGCAGCCCTACTCGACTAGCGGACACCGGGGAGCTGTTTTTT. Translation gives CASSPTRLADTGELFF. Combining the CDR3 with reference TRBV7-3 and TRBJ2-2 gives the whole variable domain GAGVSQTPSNKVTEKGKYVELRCDPISGHTALYWYRQSLGQGPEFLIYFQGTGAADDSGLPNDRFFAVRPEGSVSTLKIQRTERGDSAVYLCASSPTRLADTGELFFGEGSRLTVL.

This rearrangement joins TRBV19 to TRBJ2-1; 12 bases align to TRBD2. With V trimmed by 5 bases and J by 8 bases, 7 bases remained unmatched. The CDR3 totals 15 residues. Germline V gene lookup returns CDR1 LNHDA and CDR2 SQIVND (reference sequence). CDR3 bases: TGTGCCAGTAGTGTGACTAGCGGGAGCCTGGATGAGCAGTTCTTC. This encodes CASSVTSGSLDEQFF. The full variable domain, rest sourced from reference TRBV19 and TRBJ2-1, is DGGITQSPKYLFRKEGQNVTLSCEQNLNHDAMYWYRQDPGQGLRLIYYSQIVNDFQKGDIAEGYSVSREKKESFPLTVTSAQKNPTAFYLCASSVTSGSLDEQFFGPGTRLTVL.

CDR3 protein: CASSEQRPQYF. CDR3 sequence (DNA): TGTGCCAGCAGTGAACAGCGGCCGCAGTATTTT. The chain combines TRBV2 with TRBJ2-3, with a possible D match to TRBD2 (5 bases). Germline values: CDR1 SNHLY, CDR2 FYNNEI. CDR3 length: 11 residues. V lost 2 bases and J lost 10, with 7 bases in between.

This chain links TRBV29-1 with TRBJ1-2; D is uncertain. The V end lost 4 bases, the J end lost 1 base, and 16 bases lay between the germline ends. The V gene's germline CDR1 is SQVTM and CDR2 ANQGSEA. This CDR3 has 15 residues. This chain's CDR3 is CSVVTSSTLNYGYTF. CDR3 DNA sequence: TGCAGCGTTGTAACATCCTCGACACTTAACTATGGCTACACCTTC.

The V gene is TRBV3-1 (or the pseudogene TRBV3-2), the J gene TRBJ2-7, with 8 bases matching TRBD1. After removal of 0 bases from V and 4 bases from J, the junction contained 8 bases not matched to a gene. Germline lookup yields CDR1 LGHDT and CDR2 YNNKEL (reference sequence). CDR3 length: 16 amino acids. CDR3: CASSQDGWQGAYEQYF. In DNA form, the CDR3 reads TGTGCCAGCAGCCAAGATGGGTGGCAGGGGGCGTACGAGCAGTACTTC.

This sequence joins TRBV6-5 and TRBJ1-5, with 8 bases aligning to TRBD1. The junction had 9 bases not matched to a gene; V was cut back by 7 bases and J by 4 bases. The germline V gene encodes CDR1 MNHEY and CDR2 SVGAGI. The CDR3 consists of 15 residues. The CDR3 nucleotides are TGTGCCAGCAAAGGACAGGGTCAAGGAAATCAGCCCCAGCATTTT. Translating gives CASKGQGQGNQPQHF.

V usage is TRBV18 and J usage is TRBJ2-1, with 10 bases identical to TRBD2. Trimming took 0 bases from V and 5 from J; bases not matched to a gene: 7. There are 17 residues in the CDR3. Germline values: CDR1 KGHSH, CDR2 LQKENI. DNA for the CDR3: TGTGCCAGCTCACCACCGGGACAGCTAGCGGGAGACAATGAGCAGTTCTTC. Translated: CASSPPGQLAGDNEQFF. The full variable domain, rest sourced from reference TRBV18 and TRBJ2-1, is NAGVMQNPRHLVRRRGQEARLRCSPMKGHSHVYWYRQLPEEGLKFMVYLQKENIIDESGMPKERFSAEFPKEGPSILRIQQVVRGDSAAYFCASSPPGQLAGDNEQFFGPGTRLTVL.

The chain has TRBV19 and TRBJ1-1; D not certain. Germline lookup yields CDR1 LNHDA and CDR2 SQIVND (reference sequence). The CDR3 extends over 15 amino acids. The V gene lost 7 bases and the J gene lost 5 bases, with 20 bases spanning the gap. The CDR3 DNA follows: TGTGCCAGTACCTCACACGGAAACGCGGGAACTGAAGCTTTCTTT. Amino acids: CASTSHGNAGTEAFF.

In its sample, this clone was seen a few times. The chain uses TRBV24-1 and TRBJ2-5; a weak D match, TRBD1 (5 bases). This CDR3 spans 13 amino acids. In germline, CDR1 is KGHDR, CDR2 SFDVKD. V lost 4 bases, J lost 3 bases, and 8 bases lay in between. DNA for the CDR3: TGTGCCACCAGTGAGGGCAGGGAAGAGACCCAGTACTTC. Protein sequence: CATSEGREETQYF.

The chain is built from TRBV19 and TRBJ2-7, with 9 bases identical to TRBD2. V dropped 0 bases and J dropped 2; count of bases not matched to a gene: 2. The CDR3 loop spans 15 amino acids. The germline V gene encodes CDR1 LNHDA and CDR2 SQIVND (reference sequence). This CDR3 is CASSIEAGGPYEQYF. The CDR3 DNA follows: TGTGCCAGTAGTATAGAGGCGGGAGGGCCCTACGAGCAGTACTTC. The full variable domain, with the rest looked up from reference TRBV19 and TRBJ2-7, is DGGITQSPKYLFRKEGQNVTLSCEQNLNHDAMYWYRQDPGQGLRLIYYSQIVNDFQKGDIAEGYSVSREKKESFPLTVTSAQKNPTAFYLCASSIEAGGPYEQYFGPGTRLTVT.

Here the CDR3 DNA reads TGTGCCAGCAGCGTAGGGGGCTCCGAGCAGTACTTC. It encodes CASSVGGSEQYF. The gene calls are TRBV9 and TRBJ2-7; possibly TRBD1 for D (5 bases). This CDR3 is 12 amino acids long. The V and J ends lost 0 bases and 6 bases respectively, with 7 bases between them. The germline CDR1 and CDR2 sequences are SGDLS and YYNGEE.

The J gene is TRBJ2-3, the V gene TRBV4-2; D call uncertain. Germline V gene lookup returns CDR1 LGHNA and CDR2 YNFKEQ. V lost 1 base to trimming and J lost 4 bases, with 9 bases between them. This CDR3 region has 14 residues. The CDR3 here is CASSQVARPDTQYF. For the CDR3, the DNA is TGTGCCAGCAGCCAAGTAGCCCGACCAGATACGCAGTATTTT.